This record looks at one T cell receptor beta chain sequence and its context. In its sample, this clonotype was seen a few times. Its binding antigen is unknown. Base qualities are not provided; no much larger clone lies one nucleotide away. This entry is derived from a study of T cells after yellow fever vaccination (dated by TCRdb to the late 2010s). In the study overall: Libraries from fractions with low cell numbers were prepared with the SMART-Seq v4 Ultra Low Input RNA kit. To track T-cell clones before and after primary and booster YFV17D yellow fever vaccination, bulk TCR alpha and beta repertoires were sequenced longitudinally. Blood samples were taken at several timepoints before and after primary and secondary immunization, and bulk PBMC replicates and cell subsets were isolated. Two healthy male donors, one aged 18 to 30 and one aged 30 to 39 years, were included in the cohort. The research as a whole found: A small fraction of clonotypes appeared in both the CD4 and CD8 compartments, likely as a result of convergent recombination. Because abundant contaminating clonotypes from the bulk population could be contained in FACS-sorted repertoires, computational filtering was required. Only a couple of donors were included in the study, so the extent to which the findings can be generalized is limited. The secondary T-cell response was found to be weaker but faster than the primary response, with a peak reached on day 5 rather than on day 15. Most clones expanded after primary vaccination were re-detected after the booster (96% of CD4 and around 88% of CD8), suggesting broad memory maintenance.

Sequencing was carried out with an Illumina NovaSeq 6000. TCR cDNA was synthesized by 5'RACE template switching, through which a universal primer site and unique molecular identifiers were introduced. Priming of cDNA synthesis was performed from both the TCR alpha and TCR beta constant segments. Library amplification used two PCR steps, and the second PCR step added sample barcodes and sequencing adapters. Sequencing of the libraries was done on either Illumina HiSeq 2500 (2x100 bp) or NovaSeq (2x150 bp). The source study handled its data this way. MIGEC handled demultiplexing of reads and collapsing into UMI consensus sequences, while MiXCR performed V(D)J alignment. Vaccine-responding clonotypes were identified with edgeR using replicate PBMC samples, with FDR below 0.01 and a log2 fold change above 5 up to day 15 being required. Each bulk clonotype received a CD4 or CD8 identity based on whether the sequenced CD4 or CD8 repertoire contained that clonotype at higher abundance. The raw public data were reprocessed by TCRdb itself: fastp quality trimming at Q25, MiXCR clonotype calling, in-frame beta chains only. Each CDR3 protein gets just one entry, which takes the most common genes and DNA from the rows behind it. These V and J calls originate from TCRdb's pipeline instead of the authors' own analysis. In this sample the table shows under 400,000 distinct CDR3 sequences, around 12% of which occur a single time. The leading ten clones occupy about 3% of the sample.

The sample's treatment or condition label, in plain terms: live attenuated yellow fever vaccine strain. PBMCs were isolated from peripheral blood using a standard Ficoll-Paque protocol. Dynabeads CD4 and CD8 positive selection kits were used to isolate CD4 and CD8 T-cell fractions. TriZol was used to extract RNA from bulk PBMCs, CD4 and CD8 fractions, and dextramer-positive and dextramer-negative fractions. Per the germline V gene, SGHRS is the CDR1 and YFSETQ is the CDR2. From cysteine to phenylalanine, the CDR3 is 16 amino acids long. Only CDR3 DNA remains: 48 bases, in frame from the first base. V is trimmed back by 2 bases and J by 3 bases, and the junction contains 9 bases that no gene match accounts for.

The receptor was derived from a man aged 18 to 35 who received the YFV17D yellow fever vaccine. The specimen was CD4+ T cells sorted from PBMCs, collected 15 days after the yellow fever booster vaccination. In this chain, TRBV5-1 is recombined with TRBJ2-5, with 8 middle bases fitting TRBD2. The CDR3 reads CASSLEPGGAEETQYF. The bases are TGCGCCAGCAGCTTAGAACCGGGGGGGGCCGAAGAGACCCAGTACTTC.